A selection of T cell receptor beta chains follows, all from one sample in a study of T cells after yellow fever vaccination. Via MiXCR, TCRdb re-called the 5' RACE reads, giving one row per CDR3 protein. This sample has about 630,000 distinct CDR3 sequences; approximately 13% occur once, and the top ten carry about 15%. This specimen consisted of PBMCs, obtained on the day of the yellow fever booster vaccination. Source of these receptors: a man aged 25-45 years who received the YFV17D yellow fever vaccine. The CDR3 runs from the conserved cysteine through the conserved F or W. The D gene is left open where the match is weak. Not all rows give a size; the values are once, few, many and, for expanded clones, a class.

d_call	j_call	v_call	clone_size	cdr3_nt	cdr3_aa
TRBD1	TRBJ2-3	TRBV27	few	TGTGCCAGCTTGAGACAGGGGGCCGGAGATACGCAGTATTTT	CASLRQGAGDTQYF
TRBD2	TRBJ2-1	TRBV28	.	TGTGCCAGCCTAACCGTGGGGATAGCGGGAGGGGGGAGCATGTTCTTC	CASLTVGIAGGGSMFF
.	TRBJ2-2	TRBV12-5	.	TGTGCTAGTGGTTTTTTAGTCGGTCGGAACACCGGGGAGCTGTTTTTT	CASGFLVGRNTGELFF
.	TRBJ1-1	TRBV29-1	few	TGCAGCGGGCACGGGCTCGGGGACACTGAAGCTTTCTTT	CSGHGLGDTEAFF
.	TRBJ1-5	TRBV12-3/TRBV12-4	.	TGTGCCAGCAGGCGGGCGAATAGCAATCAGCCCCAGCATTTT	CASRRANSNQPQHF
.	TRBJ2-3	TRBV4-3	many	TGCGCCAGCAGCCAAGAATCTGCCAGCGTTGGGACAGATACGCAGTATTTT	CASSQESASVGTDTQYF
.	TRBJ2-5	TRBV7-9	.	TGTGCCAGCAGCTTAGATGGACTCGGGATGGAGACCCAGTACTTC	CASSLDGLGMETQYF
.	TRBJ2-7	TRBV30	many	TGTGCCTGGAGGGCCGGGACAAACACCTACGAGCAGTACTTC	CAWRAGTNTYEQYF
TRBD2	TRBJ2-1	TRBV20-1	many	TGCAGTTTGCCCCGGGAGGGCCGTACTGAGCAGTTCTTC	CSLPREGRTEQFF
.	TRBJ2-7	TRBV20-1	.	TGCAGTGCTGGGGGGACAGAGTCCTACGAGCAGTACTTC	CSAGGTESYEQYF
.	TRBJ2-7	TRBV30	.	TGTGCCTGGGACCAGGGAAGCTACGAGCAGTACTTC	CAWDQGSYEQYF
.	TRBJ1-1	TRBV2	many	TGTGCCAGCGGGCAGAGGAACACTGAAGCTTTCTTT	CASGQRNTEAFF
TRBD2	TRBJ2-2	TRBV19	.	TGTGCCAGTAAGGGGACTAGTTTTGACACCGGGGAGCTGTTTTTT	CASKGTSFDTGELFF
TRBD2	TRBJ2-1	TRBV9	few	TGTGCCAGCAGCGATCATAGCGGGAGGGCCGAACGGAGCTCCTACAATGAGCAGTTCTTC	CASSDHSGRAERSSYNEQFF
.	TRBJ1-4	TRBV6-5	.	TGTGCCAGTACCCGAGGGGGGGCAGGGGAAAAACTGTTTTTT	CASTRGGAGEKLFF
.	TRBJ2-7	TRBV15	.	TGTGCCACCAGCAGAGAGGGGATGGAGGGGGAGCAGTACTTC	CATSREGMEGEQYF
.	TRBJ2-2	TRBV15	.	TGTGCCACCAGCAGAGATCAGGGGACGTACACCGGGGAGCTGTTTTTT	CATSRDQGTYTGELFF
.	TRBJ2-1	TRBV18	.	TGTGCCAGCTCACCCCAGGTGAGCTCCTACAATGAGCAGTTCTTC	CASSPQVSSYNEQFF
TRBD2	TRBJ2-1	TRBV6-2/TRBV6-3	few	TGTGCCAGCAGGACCTCCCTCCCACTAGCGGCTAACAATGAGCAGTTCTTC	CASRTSLPLAANNEQFF
.	TRBJ2-1	TRBV3-1	many	TGTGCCAGCAGCCAAGCGGGAGTGCAGTTCTTC	CASSQAGVQFF
.	TRBJ2-3	TRBV20-1	.	TGCAGTGCCACCAATATAGCGGCAGATACGCAGTATTTT	CSATNIAADTQYF
TRBD2	TRBJ2-2	TRBV6-5	few	TGTGCCAGCAGTTACTTTCGGACTAGCGCTGGCACCGGGGAGCTGTTTTTT	CASSYFRTSAGTGELFF
TRBD2	TRBJ2-3	TRBV20-1	.	TGCAGTGCTACCGGTTCTAGCGGGAGCACAGATACGCAGTATTTT	CSATGSSGSTDTQYF
.	TRBJ2-3	TRBV20-1	few	TGCAGTGCCCCAGCGGCAGCAGGCACAGATACGCAGTATTTT	CSAPAAAGTDTQYF
TRBD1	TRBJ1-2	TRBV27	.	TGTGCCAGCACCCCCAGGGGGGGCGGATATGGCTACACCTTC	CASTPRGGGYGYTF
.	TRBJ2-5	TRBV5-1	many	TGCGCCAGCAGCAATGAAAGGGAGACCCAGTACTTC	CASSNERETQYF